The clone carrying this TCR beta chain was observed a single time. The data originate from a study of blood T cell repertoires in COVID-19. Across the study: Researchers got acute and convalescent COVID-19 samples from the United States, Italy and Spain. Sample material is recorded as cDNA or gDNA derived from T cells, B-cell-depleted T cells, or PBMCs.

The germline gives CDR1 SGHNT, CDR2 YENEEA. The CDR3 sequence is 12 residues long. Trimming took 7 bases from V and 6 from J; bases not matched to a gene: 3. The authors' processing: Reference gene primer amplification gave estimated nucleated cell counts. Here immunoSEQ multiplex PCR was the method, and the copy in TCRdb shows in-frame clones only, minus some. From that table come the V and J calls and clone size; the DNA was used to work out D and trimming. The sample shows 200,000 to 300,000 clones, over 80% of them seen only once. The chain recombines TRBV11-3 with TRBJ1-2, with 9 bases that match TRBD1. The source is a woman aged 60 to 75 with active or convalescent COVID-19. Sequencing input: peripheral blood. This CDR3 is CASTRTGDGYTF. CDR3 DNA: TGTGCCAGCACCCGGACAGGGGATGGCTACACCTTC.